In its sample, the clone carrying this TCR beta chain was seen many times. Its antigen is undetermined. The CDR3 loop spans 16 amino acids. From germline, CDR1 is SEHNR and CDR2 FQNEAQ (reference sequence). V lost 6 bases, J lost 0 bases, and 14 bases lay in between. The sample belongs to a study of metastatic and nonmetastatic thyroid tumors. Study as a whole: From malignant and benign thyroid patients, repertoires in blood and in tumor or nodule tissue were compared.

Findings and limits, study-wide: Versus benign nodules, malignant thyroid tumors reportedly had significantly higher TCR beta diversity, in blood and tumor.

In the study's own analysis: The study's classifier, a distant-metastasis tool for papillary thyroid cancer, was built using CDR3 differences across clinicopathological groups. TCRdb called clones again from the PCR reads with MiXCR. Here the V and J calls rest on TCRdb's processing, not on the authors' analysis. The sample has 35,000 to 55,000 clones, around 25% seen once; the top ten hold over 3%. Nobody among the patients had been given any treatment before thyroid surgery. The sequencing input was blood. The sequence was collected from a male donor with papillary thyroid cancer or a benign thyroid nodule (not recorded which). Some clones in this sample may be carry-over from other donors' samples. V is TRBV7-9 and J is TRBJ1-4; D gene uncertain. CDR3 residues: CASRPTGAATNEKLFF. In DNA, the CDR3 is TGTGCCAGCAGACCTACGGGAGCTGCAACTAATGAAAAACTGTTTTTT.